This T cell receptor beta chain was sequenced during a study of cytomegalovirus exposure and HLA in healthy donors. Amplification used 60 Vbeta primers and 13 Jbeta primers. This table comes from immunoSEQ multiplex PCR, and its TCRdb copy is limited to in-frame clones, with some not included. The sample yields around 150,000 clones, around three quarters seen once. The trim removed 5 bases at V and 6 bases at J, leaving 13 bases unmatched. This CDR3 is built from 18 residues. Germline assignment: CDR1 SGHTA and CDR2 FQGNSA. Sequenced: PBMCs. The TCR originated in a man aged 35 to 55 in good health and CMV-seronegative. The genes are TRBV7-2 and TRBJ2-2; 12 bases map to TRBD2. Written as DNA, the CDR3 is TGTGCCAGCAGCCTCTCCCCCTCTAGCGGGGGGGCCCCCGGGGAGCTGTTTTTT. This translates into CASSLSPSSGGAPGELFF.